One and the same sample provided the 8 T cell receptor beta chains below, sequenced in a study of blood T cells in healthy people across ages. A second PCR, run for about 6 to 12 cycles, used a sample-barcoded 5' primer plus a J-beta primer mix. A single record per CDR3 protein comes from TCRdb applying MiXCR to the 5' RACE reads. The sample shows some 560,000 distinct CDR3 sequences, around 27% of them seen only once. This sample was shared with a second study, whose subject was T cells of mothers and their children.

Sequences were obtained from blood. The receptors here all came from a boy aged 2 to 10 in good health.

This chain uses TRBV27 with TRBJ2-3; 9 bases fit TRBD1. This CDR3 region has 16 residues. Trimming at V came to 7 bases and at J to 3 bases, leaving 11 bases not matched to a gene. Germline CDR1 and CDR2: MNHEY and SMNVEV (reference sequence). The DNA for the CDR3 is TGTGCCAGCACTAAGACAGGGGGTCTAAGTACAGATACGCAGTATTTT. Its protein product is CASTKTGGLSTDTQYF.

This clonotype came up a few times. The rearrangement joins TRBV2 to TRBJ2-3; TRBD2 matches at 12 bases. The CDR3 totals 18 residues. CDR1 SNHLY and CDR2 FYNNEI come from the germline V gene. With 7 bases clipped from V and 3 bases from J, the junction kept 14 bases outside the gene matches. CDR3 in DNA: TGTGCCAGCAAAGAAAGGGGGCTAGCGGGGGGGAGAACAGATACGCAGTATTTT. Protein product: CASKERGLAGGRTDTQYF.

This chain links TRBV7-2 with TRBJ2-5, with D unclear. Trimming cost V 1 base and J 2 bases, with 5 bases left between them. The CDR3 covers 13 residues. Germline V gives CDR1 SGHTA, CDR2 FQGNSA. Written as DNA, the CDR3 is TGTGCCAGCAGCTTAGACTTTCAAGAGACCCAGTACTTC. Translating gives CASSLDFQETQYF.

The gene calls are TRBV20-1 and TRBJ2-1; D call uncertain. This CDR3 region has 15 residues. V was shortened by 3 bases and J by 0 bases, with 12 bases between the two germline ends. Looked up from germline, CDR1 is DFQATT and CDR2 is SNEGSKA (reference sequence). CDR3 residues: CSASPHVGSYNEQFF. The CDR3 nucleotides read TGCAGTGCTAGCCCCCACGTCGGCTCCTACAATGAGCAGTTCTTC.

This clonotype was observed a handful of times. V and J are TRBV27 and TRBJ2-5; 11 nucleotides match TRBD2. The J call may be mistaken, given a closer DNA end match to TRBJ2-1. Looked up from germline, CDR1 is MNHEY and CDR2 is SMNVEV (reference sequence). The CDR3 spans 16 residues. Here the CDR3 reads CASSFRLAGLYNEQFF. CDR3 bases: TGTGCCAGCAGTTTCCGACTAGCGGGACTCTACAATGAGCAGTTCTTC.

The gene calls are TRBV10-2 and TRBJ2-3; 12 bases agree with TRBD2. CDR1 is WSHSY and CDR2 is SAAADI in the germline V gene. The CDR3 has 18 amino acids. Unmatched junction bases numbered 5, after V lost 1 base and J lost 0 bases. DNA for the CDR3: TGCGCCAGCAGTGAGTGGCTAGCGGGAGGGAGTAGCACAGATACGCAGTATTTT. Protein product: CASSEWLAGGSSTDTQYF.

V gene TRBV7-2 combines with J gene TRBJ2-5; 14 bases map to TRBD2. The trim removed 4 bases at V and 5 bases at J, leaving 6 bases unmatched. CDR3 length: 16 amino acids. From germline, CDR1 is SGHTA and CDR2 FQGNSA. CDR3: CASSWGLAGDRETQYF. The CDR3 DNA sequence: TGTGCCAGCAGCTGGGGACTAGCGGGAGACCGGGAGACCCAGTACTTC.

This chain uses TRBV9 with TRBJ2-5, with TRBD1 identical over 11 bases. Losses at the gene ends were 0 bases for V and 3 bases for J; bases not matched to a gene: 4. This CDR3 spans 16 amino acids. In germline, CDR1 is SGDLS, CDR2 YYNGEE. The CDR3, as DNA: TGTGCCAGCAGCGTAGAGGACAGGGGGCTCGAAGAGACCCAGTACTTC. Its protein is CASSVEDRGLEETQYF.